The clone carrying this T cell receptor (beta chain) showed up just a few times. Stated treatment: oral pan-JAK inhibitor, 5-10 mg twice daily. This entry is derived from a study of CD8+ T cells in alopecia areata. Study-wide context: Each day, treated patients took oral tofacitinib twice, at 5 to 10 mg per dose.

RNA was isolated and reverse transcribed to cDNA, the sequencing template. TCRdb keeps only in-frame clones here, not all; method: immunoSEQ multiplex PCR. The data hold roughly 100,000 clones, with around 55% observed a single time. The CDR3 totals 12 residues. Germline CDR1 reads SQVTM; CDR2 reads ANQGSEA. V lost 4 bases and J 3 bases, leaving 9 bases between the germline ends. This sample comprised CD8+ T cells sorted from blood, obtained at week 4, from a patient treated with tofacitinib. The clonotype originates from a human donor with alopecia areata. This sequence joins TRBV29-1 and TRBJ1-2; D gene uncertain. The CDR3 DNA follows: TGCAGCGTTGTGAACGCAGACTATGGCTACACCTTC. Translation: CSVVNADYGYTF.